This is a list of T cell receptor beta chains from one sample in a study of shared clonotypes between healthy human individuals. Some clones are missing from TCRdb's copy, which holds only in-frame ones; the method was immunoSEQ multiplex PCR. The sample carries over 1.5 million clones, 95% to 99% recorded once. Material for sequencing was naive CD4+ T cells sorted from blood. Receptor source: a man under 40 in good health. Both conserved end residues are part of each CDR3. Each record gives: CDR3 DNA, CDR3 protein, V gene, D gene, J gene, clone size. D genes are given only for firm matches. The size field is filled for only some rows; it gives once, few, many or a size class.

CDR3nt: TGCAGCGTTCAGAACCGGGCCTGGGTGGGCAATGAGCAGTTCTTC
CDR3aa: CSVQNRAWVGNEQFF
v_gene: TRBV29-1
d_gene: .
j_gene: TRBJ2-1
abundance: .

CDR3nt: TGTGCCAGCAGTAAAGGGGGGTACCAAGAGACCCAGTACTTC
CDR3aa: CASSKGGYQETQYF
v_gene: TRBV28
d_gene: .
j_gene: TRBJ2-5
abundance: once

CDR3nt: TGTGCCAGCAGTTATTTGGGGAAAAGAGAATATGGCTACACCTTC
CDR3aa: CASSYLGKREYGYTF
v_gene: TRBV6-5
d_gene: .
j_gene: TRBJ1-2
abundance: .

CDR3nt: TGTGCCAGCAGCCCCGGGGATCAAGAGACCCAGTACTTC
CDR3aa: CASSPGDQETQYF
v_gene: TRBV9
d_gene: .
j_gene: TRBJ2-5
abundance: .

CDR3nt: TGCGCCAGCGGAACTAACCCCAGCTCTGGGGCCAACGTCCTGACTTTC
CDR3aa: CASGTNPSSGANVLTF
v_gene: TRBV5-1
d_gene: .
j_gene: TRBJ2-6
abundance: .

CDR3nt: TGCGCCAGCAGCACGACAGCGAGCTCTGGAAACACCATATATTTT
CDR3aa: CASSTTASSGNTIYF
v_gene: TRBV5-1
d_gene: .
j_gene: TRBJ1-3
abundance: .

CDR3nt: TGTGCCAGCAGAGCCCGGGGTCAGAACTATGGCTACACCTTC
CDR3aa: CASRARGQNYGYTF
v_gene: TRBV6-1
d_gene: .
j_gene: TRBJ1-2
abundance: .

CDR3nt: TGTGCCATCGGTGGGAGCGGGACGATAGATACGCAGTATTTT
CDR3aa: CAIGGSGTIDTQYF
v_gene: TRBV10-3
d_gene: TRBD2
j_gene: TRBJ2-3
abundance: .

CDR3nt: TGTGCCAGCAGCTTCAGGGGAGGGATCACAGATACGCAGTATTTT
CDR3aa: CASSFRGGITDTQYF
v_gene: TRBV7-2
d_gene: .
j_gene: TRBJ2-3
abundance: .

CDR3nt: TGTGCCAGTAGTATAGCCCCCTGGACAGGAGCCTACGAGCAGTACTTC
CDR3aa: CASSIAPWTGAYEQYF
v_gene: TRBV19
d_gene: TRBD1
j_gene: TRBJ2-7
abundance: .

CDR3nt: TGTGCCAGCAGTTTCCGACAGAGCACAGATACGCAGTATTTT
CDR3aa: CASSFRQSTDTQYF
v_gene: TRBV28
d_gene: .
j_gene: TRBJ2-3
abundance: .

CDR3nt: TGTGCCAGCAGCTTAGTTCGTGGGACAGTTTCCTACGAGCAGTACTTC
CDR3aa: CASSLVRGTVSYEQYF
v_gene: TRBV11-2
d_gene: TRBD1
j_gene: TRBJ2-7
abundance: .

CDR3nt: TGTGCCAGCAGCTTAGCGACAGGCAGCTCCTACGAGCAGTACTTC
CDR3aa: CASSLATGSSYEQYF
v_gene: TRBV7-8
d_gene: .
j_gene: TRBJ2-7
abundance: .

CDR3nt: TGTGCCAGCTCCCAACAGGGCTCCTACGAGCAGTACTTC
CDR3aa: CASSQQGSYEQYF
v_gene: TRBV6-5
d_gene: .
j_gene: TRBJ2-7
abundance: .

CDR3nt: TGTGCCAGCAGCTTAGATCTTCGGATCTTGACAGGTCTTTACAATGAGCAGTTCTTC
CDR3aa: CASSLDLRILTGLYNEQFF
v_gene: TRBV11-3
d_gene: .
j_gene: TRBJ2-1
abundance: .

CDR3nt: TGTGCCAGCAGTTACATCGACAGGGGTGCCTATGGCTACACCTTC
CDR3aa: CASSYIDRGAYGYTF
v_gene: TRBV6-5
d_gene: TRBD1
j_gene: TRBJ1-2
abundance: .

CDR3nt: TGTGCCAGCTCACCGGACAGGACGAACACCGGGGAGCTGTTTTTT
CDR3aa: CASSPDRTNTGELFF
v_gene: TRBV18
d_gene: TRBD1
j_gene: TRBJ2-2
abundance: .

CDR3nt: TGTGCCAGCAGCTTAGCCACAGGGAGCACAGATACGCAGTATTTT
CDR3aa: CASSLATGSTDTQYF
v_gene: TRBV7-6
d_gene: .
j_gene: TRBJ2-3
abundance: .

CDR3nt: TGTGCCAGCTCACCACCGGAGGGGTTCCAAGAGACCCAGTACTTC
CDR3aa: CASSPPEGFQETQYF
v_gene: TRBV18
d_gene: .
j_gene: TRBJ2-5
abundance: .

CDR3nt: TGTGCCAGCAGCTATAATAGCGGGCCAACAACCTACGAGCAGTACTTC
CDR3aa: CASSYNSGPTTYEQYF
v_gene: TRBV6-6
d_gene: TRBD2
j_gene: TRBJ2-7
abundance: .

CDR3nt: TGTGCCAGCAGGGCGGGGGGAGGCGATGAGCAGTTCTTC
CDR3aa: CASRAGGGDEQFF
v_gene: TRBV25-1
d_gene: TRBD2
j_gene: TRBJ2-1
abundance: .

CDR3nt: TGTGCCAGCTCACCGCAACTTGAGCAGTTCTTC
CDR3aa: CASSPQLEQFF
v_gene: TRBV18
d_gene: .
j_gene: TRBJ2-1
abundance: once

CDR3nt: TGTGCCAGTACGGGGGATTCCTACAATGAGCAGTTCTTC
CDR3aa: CASTGDSYNEQFF
v_gene: TRBV19
d_gene: .
j_gene: TRBJ2-1
abundance: .

CDR3nt: TGCGCCAGCAGCCAAGCGTCCGCGGGAGCCCCCTACGAGCAGTACTTC
CDR3aa: CASSQASAGAPYEQYF
v_gene: TRBV4-3
d_gene: TRBD2
j_gene: TRBJ2-7
abundance: .

CDR3nt: TGTGCCAGTAGTATATGGGGGGCAAATCAGCCCCAGCATTTT
CDR3aa: CASSIWGANQPQHF
v_gene: TRBV19
d_gene: .
j_gene: TRBJ1-5
abundance: .

CDR3nt: TGTGCCAGCAGCGTAGCCGCAAGCAATCAGCCCCAGCATTTT
CDR3aa: CASSVAASNQPQHF
v_gene: TRBV9
d_gene: .
j_gene: TRBJ1-5
abundance: .

CDR3nt: TGTGCCAGCAGCTTAATATTACGGCAAAATGAGCAGTTCTTC
CDR3aa: CASSLILRQNEQFF
v_gene: TRBV7-2
d_gene: .
j_gene: TRBJ2-1
abundance: once

CDR3nt: TGTGCCAGCAGCCCCGCCCCCCTCTATGAGCAGTTCTTC
CDR3aa: CASSPAPLYEQFF
v_gene: TRBV7-3
d_gene: .
j_gene: TRBJ2-1
abundance: once

CDR3nt: TGTGCCAGCAGTTCCCCGGTCATTGGAAACACCATATATTTT
CDR3aa: CASSSPVIGNTIYF
v_gene: TRBV28
d_gene: .
j_gene: TRBJ1-3
abundance: .